The sequence of this T cell receptor beta chain was determined in a study of cytomegalovirus exposure and HLA in healthy donors. Background on the study: Earlier, approximately 110 million unique TCR beta sequences were recovered from some 200 million T cells by an analysis.

Study results and limitations: Analysis performed later showed TCR beta chains linked to HLA being more clonally expanded than equally common others.

On this clone: Its antigen is undetermined.

It was with 60 Vbeta and 13 Jbeta primers that the PCR ran. Only in-frame clones appear in the TCRdb table, and some are missing; sequencing was by immunoSEQ multiplex PCR. Altogether around 200,000 clones are present, approximately 83% being singletons, with the ten largest covering roughly 10%. Healthy bone marrow donors formed the donor group. Sequencing input: PBMCs. The TCR originated in a woman in her forties or fifties in good health and CMV-seropositive.

The CDR3, as DNA: TGTGCCAGCAGCTTAGAACAGTACGAGCAGTACTTC. It yields the protein CASSLEQYEQYF. The chain links TRBV7-9 to TRBJ2-5, with D hard to call. The J call is doubtful: the DNA matches TRBJ2-7 better. The CDR3 totals 12 residues. Germline CDR1 is SEHNR and CDR2 is FQNEAQ (reference sequence).